The sequence of this TCR beta chain was determined in a study of siplizumab effects on memory and regulatory T cells. Broader study findings: Unstimulated subset assignment was obtained for only a minor fraction of alloreactive clones. An assignable phenotype, naive or memory, was missing from roughly 86-96% of proliferating CD4+ or CD8+ clones. Siplizumab significantly reduced alloreactive sequences traceable to unstimulated CD4+ memory cells.

In regard to this clone: Its cognate antigen is unknown.

TCRdb keeps only in-frame clones here, not all; method: immunoSEQ multiplex PCR. This sample has more than 75,000 clones, with roughly 95% found just once. The CDR3 loop spans 14 amino acids. Trimming at V came to 4 bases and at J to 8 bases, leaving 6 bases not matched to a gene. Germline V CDR1 and CDR2: KGHSH, LQKENI. Donor pairs, a few in total, had unstimulated naive, memory, effector memory and TEMRA subsets sequenced. The chain carries TRBV18 and TRBJ2-1, with 9 bases aligning to TRBD2. Input material: naive CD4+ T cells sorted from blood. This receptor was taken from a human donor in good health. This CDR3 reads CASSLGTSWDEQFF. CDR3 coding DNA: TGTGCCAGCTCACTAGGGACTAGCTGGGATGAGCAGTTCTTC.